This is a list of T cell receptor beta chains from one sample in a study of T-cell reconstitution after alpha-beta-depleted transplantation in children. TCRdb fed the PCR reads into MiXCR, producing one record per CDR3 protein. This sample has hundreds of thousands of distinct CDR3 sequences, with approximately 13% found just once. Sequencing used PBMCs, mostly from graft donor cells, obtained 360 days after TCRalphabeta/CD19-depleted stem cell transplant. These receptors came from a male patient younger than 18 who had a stem cell transplant for acute myeloid leukemia, so the T cells may come from the graft donor. Each CDR3 is given with its conserved first and last residue. A D gene is named only where the DNA matches it firmly. Expanded clones are given a class, and other clones once, few, many or no size at all.

J gene: TRBJ2-4; D gene: TRBD2; V gene: TRBV12-3/TRBV12-4; clone size: few; CDR3 protein: CASSPGRALYF; CDR3 DNA: TGTGCCAGCAGCCCGGGGAGGGCCCTGTACTTC
J gene: TRBJ2-5; D gene: TRBD2; V gene: TRBV6-1; clone size: -; CDR3 protein: CASSRLAGASETQYF; CDR3 DNA: TGTGCCAGCAGTCGACTAGCGGGAGCTTCAGAGACCCAGTACTTC
J gene: TRBJ2-3; D gene: -; V gene: TRBV10-3; clone size: many; CDR3 protein: CAIITRHPDTQYF; CDR3 DNA: TGTGCCATCATCACTAGGCACCCAGATACGCAGTATTTT
J gene: TRBJ1-2; D gene: -; V gene: TRBV19; clone size: few; CDR3 protein: CASNGPSYDGYTF; CDR3 DNA: TGTGCCAGTAACGGGCCAAGCTACGATGGCTACACCTTC
J gene: TRBJ2-7; D gene: -; V gene: TRBV29-1; clone size: -; CDR3 protein: CSAQDIGGTYEQYF; CDR3 DNA: TGCAGCGCTCAAGACATCGGGGGTACCTACGAGCAGTACTTC
J gene: TRBJ1-5; D gene: -; V gene: TRBV27; clone size: few; CDR3 protein: CASSPGVYSNQPQHF; CDR3 DNA: TGTGCCAGCAGTCCAGGGGTTTATAGCAATCAGCCCCAGCATTTT
J gene: TRBJ2-2; D gene: -; V gene: TRBV5-1; clone size: few; CDR3 protein: CASSLGWGNTGELFF; CDR3 DNA: TGCGCCAGCAGCTTGGGTTGGGGCAACACCGGGGAGCTGTTTTTT
J gene: TRBJ2-5; D gene: -; V gene: TRBV7-2; clone size: -; CDR3 protein: CASSSPWETQYF; CDR3 DNA: TGTGCCAGCAGCTCGCCATGGGAGACCCAGTACTTC
J gene: TRBJ1-2; D gene: -; V gene: TRBV28; clone size: many; CDR3 protein: CASSRGGAGSGRYGYTF; CDR3 DNA: TGTGCCAGCAGTCGCGGGGGCGCTGGGAGTGGACGCTATGGCTACACCTTC
J gene: TRBJ2-5; D gene: TRBD2; V gene: TRBV4-3; clone size: -; CDR3 protein: CASSQGKTSGFQETQYF; CDR3 DNA: TGCGCCAGCAGCCAAGGGAAGACTAGCGGATTCCAAGAGACCCAGTACTTC
J gene: TRBJ1-4; D gene: -; V gene: TRBV18; clone size: -; CDR3 protein: CASSPYTGTHGKLFF; CDR3 DNA: TGTGCCAGCTCCCCGTATACCGGGACACATGGAAAACTGTTTTTT
J gene: TRBJ2-1; D gene: -; V gene: TRBV5-1; clone size: few; CDR3 protein: CASTRGGADRDEQFF; CDR3 DNA: TGCGCCAGCACCCGTGGGGGGGCGGACAGGGATGAGCAGTTCTTC
J gene: TRBJ1-1; D gene: TRBD1; V gene: TRBV5-1; clone size: few; CDR3 protein: CASAGGVSTEAFF; CDR3 DNA: TGCGCCAGCGCAGGGGGAGTGAGCACTGAAGCTTTCTTT
J gene: TRBJ2-7; D gene: -; V gene: TRBV11-2; clone size: -; CDR3 protein: CASSLISQDSYEQYF; CDR3 DNA: TGTGCCAGCAGCTTAATAAGTCAGGACTCCTACGAGCAGTACTTC
J gene: TRBJ2-7; D gene: -; V gene: TRBV5-5; clone size: -; CDR3 protein: CASSLASSLNTYEQYF; CDR3 DNA: TGTGCCAGCAGCTTGGCCTCCAGTCTAAATACCTACGAGCAGTACTTC
J gene: TRBJ2-7; D gene: -; V gene: TRBV4-3; clone size: once; CDR3 protein: CASSQGLPTRYEQYF; CDR3 DNA: TGCGCCAGCAGCCAAGGCCTCCCTACTCGTTACGAGCAGTACTTC
J gene: TRBJ2-2; D gene: TRBD1; V gene: TRBV28; clone size: -; CDR3 protein: CASSSLGQTTNTGELFF; CDR3 DNA: TGTGCCAGCAGTTCCCTGGGACAGACTACGAACACCGGGGAGCTGTTTTTT
J gene: TRBJ1-5; D gene: TRBD1; V gene: TRBV9; clone size: -; CDR3 protein: CASSVSGTGVPQPQHF; CDR3 DNA: TGTGCCAGCAGCGTCTCCGGGACAGGGGTTCCTCAGCCCCAGCATTTT
J gene: TRBJ2-3; D gene: TRBD1; V gene: TRBV29-1; clone size: few; CDR3 protein: CSGTYGTAVTDTQYF; CDR3 DNA: TGCAGCGGAACCTACGGGACAGCCGTCACAGATACGCAGTATTTT
J gene: TRBJ1-2; D gene: -; V gene: TRBV12-3/TRBV12-4; clone size: -; CDR3 protein: CASSSPFPLTKGDYGYTF; CDR3 DNA: TGTGCCAGCAGTTCCCCCTTCCCCTTAACTAAAGGGGACTATGGCTACACCTTC
J gene: TRBJ2-7; D gene: TRBD2; V gene: TRBV6-5; clone size: many; CDR3 protein: CASSYSTAGGPYEQYF; CDR3 DNA: TGTGCCAGCAGTTACTCGACCGCGGGAGGGCCCTACGAGCAGTACTTC
J gene: TRBJ2-7; D gene: -; V gene: TRBV6-2/TRBV6-3; clone size: few; CDR3 protein: CATLGLLSYEQYF; CDR3 DNA: TGTGCCACCCTGGGACTCCTCTCCTACGAGCAGTACTTC
J gene: TRBJ2-4; D gene: -; V gene: TRBV4-2; clone size: -; CDR3 protein: CASSQVQTPEVGSHRQYF; CDR3 DNA: TGTGCCAGCAGCCAAGTGCAGACCCCAGAAGTCGGTAGTCATCGCCAGTACTTC
J gene: TRBJ2-5; D gene: -; V gene: TRBV7-7; clone size: few; CDR3 protein: CASSLALGTGSRETQYF; CDR3 DNA: TGTGCTAGCAGCTTAGCGCTAGGAACAGGGAGCCGGGAGACCCAGTACTTC
J gene: TRBJ2-5; D gene: TRBD2; V gene: TRBV10-3; clone size: few; CDR3 protein: CAISESRLAGDWGETQYF; CDR3 DNA: TGTGCCATCAGTGAGTCAAGACTAGCGGGAGACTGGGGAGAGACCCAGTACTTC
J gene: TRBJ2-2; D gene: TRBD2; V gene: TRBV12-3/TRBV12-4; clone size: -; CDR3 protein: CASSAGLALNGELFF; CDR3 DNA: TGTGCCAGCAGTGCGGGACTAGCTTTGAACGGGGAGCTGTTTTTT
J gene: TRBJ2-1; D gene: TRBD2; V gene: TRBV9; clone size: many; CDR3 protein: CASSVGSGPYNEQFF; CDR3 DNA: TGTGCCAGCAGCGTGGGTAGCGGGCCCTACAATGAGCAGTTCTTC
J gene: TRBJ2-1; D gene: TRBD1; V gene: TRBV28; clone size: many; CDR3 protein: CASRRTGFNEQFF; CDR3 DNA: TGTGCCAGCAGGCGGACAGGGTTCAATGAGCAGTTCTTC
J gene: TRBJ2-7; D gene: TRBD1; V gene: TRBV29-1; clone size: -; CDR3 protein: CSVELRTGEGEQYF; CDR3 DNA: TGCAGCGTTGAACTGAGGACAGGGGAGGGCGAGCAGTACTTC
J gene: TRBJ2-4; D gene: TRBD1; V gene: TRBV12-3/TRBV12-4; clone size: few; CDR3 protein: CASTPGQGYRDIQYF; CDR3 DNA: TGTGCCAGCACCCCGGGACAGGGGTATAGGGACATTCAGTACTTC
J gene: TRBJ1-1; D gene: -; V gene: TRBV5-1; clone size: -; CDR3 protein: CASSFGHTGTEAFF; CDR3 DNA: TGCGCCAGCAGCTTCGGGCATACAGGGACTGAAGCTTTCTTT
J gene: TRBJ2-3; D gene: TRBD2; V gene: TRBV29-1; clone size: many; CDR3 protein: CSVALRLATRSPSTDTQYF; CDR3 DNA: TGCAGCGTGGCCCTAAGACTAGCGACTCGCTCACCAAGCACAGATACGCAGTATTTT
J gene: TRBJ2-1; D gene: TRBD1; V gene: TRBV7-3; clone size: few; CDR3 protein: CASSQYGTGDEQFF; CDR3 DNA: TGTGCCAGCAGCCAATACGGGACAGGGGATGAGCAGTTCTTC
J gene: TRBJ2-7; D gene: TRBD2; V gene: TRBV4-3; clone size: -; CDR3 protein: CASSQGLRTSGYYEQYF; CDR3 DNA: TGCGCCAGCAGCCAAGGACTTAGAACTAGCGGTTACTACGAGCAGTACTTC
J gene: TRBJ2-1; D gene: -; V gene: TRBV28; clone size: many; CDR3 protein: CASKTPGSYNEQFF; CDR3 DNA: TGTGCCAGCAAGACTCCCGGGTCCTACAATGAGCAGTTCTTC
J gene: TRBJ2-2; D gene: TRBD2; V gene: TRBV4-3; clone size: few; CDR3 protein: CASSPGLAIYTGELFF; CDR3 DNA: TGCGCCAGCAGCCCAGGACTAGCGATATACACCGGGGAGCTGTTTTTT
J gene: TRBJ2-7; D gene: -; V gene: TRBV20-1; clone size: -; CDR3 protein: CSASQAIPSYEQYF; CDR3 DNA: TGCAGTGCTAGTCAAGCGATCCCCTCCTACGAGCAGTACTTC
J gene: TRBJ2-1; D gene: TRBD2; V gene: TRBV12-3/TRBV12-4; clone size: -; CDR3 protein: CASNPSGRPGNEQFF; CDR3 DNA: TGTGCCAGCAACCCTAGCGGGAGGCCGGGCAATGAGCAGTTCTTC
J gene: TRBJ2-1; D gene: TRBD2; V gene: TRBV28; clone size: many; CDR3 protein: CASSRLAGFYNEQFF; CDR3 DNA: TGTGCCAGCAGTAGACTAGCGGGGTTTTACAATGAGCAGTTCTTC
J gene: TRBJ1-5; D gene: -; V gene: TRBV20-1; clone size: few; CDR3 protein: CSARAPTGANQPQHF; CDR3 DNA: TGCAGTGCTAGGGCTCCGACGGGAGCCAATCAGCCCCAGCATTTT
J gene: TRBJ2-1; D gene: -; V gene: TRBV29-1; clone size: -; CDR3 protein: CSVEEIRQVGQFF; CDR3 DNA: TGCAGCGTTGAAGAGATAAGGCAGGTAGGGCAGTTCTTC